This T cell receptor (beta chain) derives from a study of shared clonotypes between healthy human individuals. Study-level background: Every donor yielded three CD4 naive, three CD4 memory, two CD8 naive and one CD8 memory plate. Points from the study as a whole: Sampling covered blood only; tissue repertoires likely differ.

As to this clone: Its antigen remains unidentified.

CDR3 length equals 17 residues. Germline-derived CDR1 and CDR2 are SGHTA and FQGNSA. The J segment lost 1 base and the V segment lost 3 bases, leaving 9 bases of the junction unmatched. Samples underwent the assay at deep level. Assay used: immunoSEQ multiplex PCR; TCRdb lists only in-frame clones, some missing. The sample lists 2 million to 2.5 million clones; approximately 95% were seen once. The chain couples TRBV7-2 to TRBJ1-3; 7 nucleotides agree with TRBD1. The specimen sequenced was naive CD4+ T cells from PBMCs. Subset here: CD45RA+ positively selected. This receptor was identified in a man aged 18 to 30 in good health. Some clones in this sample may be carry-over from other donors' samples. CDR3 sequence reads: CASSLGPGQLSGNTIYF. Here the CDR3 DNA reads TGTGCCAGCAGCTTGGGGCCGGGACAGCTATCTGGAAACACCATATATTTT.